The clone carrying this T cell receptor (beta chain) was seen ten or more times. This entry comes from a study of metastatic and nonmetastatic thyroid tumors. Patients underwent thyroid surgery, and none had received any treatment before it. The CDR3 extends over 16 amino acids. The V gene end was trimmed by 1 base and the J gene end by 5 bases; junction bases not matched to a gene: 7. Germline V CDR1 and CDR2: DFQATT, SNEGSKA (reference sequence). MiXCR was used by TCRdb to re-call the PCR reads. Counted here are roughly 21,000 clones, 25% to 30% occurring once; the ten biggest clones make up approximately 15%.

The sequence came from a male donor with papillary thyroid cancer or a benign thyroid nodule (not recorded which). Some clones in this sample may be carry-over from other donors' samples. The sequencing sample was made of tumor tissue. The chain combines TRBV20-1 with TRBJ2-1, with 11 positions matching TRBD1. The CDR3 nucleotides are TGCAGTGCTAGAGGTCTGGACAGGGGGCGCCACAATGAGCAGTTCTTC. It yields the protein CSARGLDRGRHNEQFF.